A selection of T cell receptor beta chains follows, all from one sample in a study of regulatory T cells in long-lasting Graves disease. From the multiplex PCR reads, TCRdb called clonotypes with MiXCR, one entry per CDR3 protein. The repertoire holds nearly 350,000 distinct CDR3 sequences, with less than 20% as singletons. Specimen: peripheral blood mononuclear cells (PBMCs), collected when the disease was refractory, from a patient treated with antithyroid drugs. These receptors were obtained from a female donor with Graves disease. CDR3s leave out the opening cysteine and the closing phenylalanine or tryptophan.

cdr3_length v_call cdr3_aa
12 TRBV2 ASSEDSPPVEQY
14 TRBV28 ASSFHLSSLSYEQY
11 TRBV9 ASSVVSGYEQY
12 TRBV6-2/TRBV6-3 ASSAPGGLDTIY
11 TRBV18 ASSPYRDSPLH
11 TRBV10-3 AIGGSGANVLT
15 TRBV4-1 ASSQEAPGGGPYEQY
14 TRBV19 ASSIGDRIAGNTIY
15 TRBV6-2/TRBV6-3 ASTIPESGRKSYEQY
11 TRBV30 AWSSTLSYEQY
11 TRBV2 ASIGLGNTEAF
13 TRBV6-1 ASIDLGGAADTQY
12 TRBV9 ASIYGTGDDEQY
13 TRBV2 ASSEADRVHNEQF
17 TRBV7-8 ASSPGTSGRLRLANEQF
13 TRBV15 ATSRDRGAGQPQH
14 TRBV7-9 ASSGDRGSTNEKLF
13 TRBV6-4 ASSVQQGDGDEQY
14 TRBV4-2 ASSQAPGKANYGYT
11 TRBV2 ASRRTSGNTIY
12 TRBV7-2 ASSLGQGAQKLF
11 TRBV20-1 SARALQEGTQY
13 TRBV6-1 ASRRLTVMNTEAF
13 TRBV30 AWSRDSLSNQPQH
12 TRBV20-1 SASNPGGGHEQY
10 TRBV30 ASDRRPIGYT
11 TRBV2 ASSDTTGSPQH
13 TRBV5-1 ASSPRTVNTGELF
11 TRBV12-3/TRBV12-4 ASSLKAPREQY
12 TRBV27 ASGPGLAVYEQY
11 TRBV4-2 ASSQGTSREEY
13 TRBV11-2 ASSLIGLTGIEQY
11 TRBV28 ASSWNGNVGQY
9 TRBV12-3/TRBV12-4 ASESSYEQY
14 TRBV7-9 ASSLFSPGQPYEQY
13 TRBV7-2 ASSFRDTNTGELF
13 TRBV19 ASSPGLAGGDTQY
12 TRBV5-4 ASSSPKGAYGYT
13 TRBV2 ASREQTLNTGELF
13 TRBV6-1 ASSPRTGGPWEQY
12 TRBV2 ASSSGTALLRAF
14 TRBV10-3 AIREGPGKDTDTQY
9 TRBV2 ASGLNQPQH
12 TRBV6-1 ASRPGLATETQY
10 TRBV7-9 ASSPNTDTQY
12 TRBV27 ASSLNRGTSGYT
11 TRBV6-2/TRBV6-3 ASSLKIFETQY
12 TRBV12-3/TRBV12-4 ASSPGTGPYEQY
15 TRBV12-3/TRBV12-4 ASSLGWGRADTGELF
11 TRBV10-3 ATRGGWGETQY
12 TRBV11-2 ASRAIAGGGIQY
12 TRBV30 AWSVLGFTDTQY
11 TRBV11-2 ASSLSRFTEAF
12 TRBV7-2 ASSSTWRGTEAF
12 TRBV3-1 ASSQDNRNTEAF
13 TRBV6-5 ASSYSCSGANVLT
14 TRBV3-1 ASSHTMSVVLRTQY